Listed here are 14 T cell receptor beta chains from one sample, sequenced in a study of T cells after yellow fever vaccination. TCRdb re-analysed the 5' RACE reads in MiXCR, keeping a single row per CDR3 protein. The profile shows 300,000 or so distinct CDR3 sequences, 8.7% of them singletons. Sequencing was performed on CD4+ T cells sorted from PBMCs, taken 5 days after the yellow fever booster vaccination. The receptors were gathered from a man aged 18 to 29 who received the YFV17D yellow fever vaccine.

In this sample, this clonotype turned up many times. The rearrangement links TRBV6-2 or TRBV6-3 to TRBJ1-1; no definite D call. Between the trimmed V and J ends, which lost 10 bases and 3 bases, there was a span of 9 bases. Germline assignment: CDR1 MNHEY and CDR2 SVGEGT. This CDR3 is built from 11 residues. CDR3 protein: CATATYTEAFF. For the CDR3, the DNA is TGTGCCACCGCGACGTACACTGAAGCTTTCTTT.

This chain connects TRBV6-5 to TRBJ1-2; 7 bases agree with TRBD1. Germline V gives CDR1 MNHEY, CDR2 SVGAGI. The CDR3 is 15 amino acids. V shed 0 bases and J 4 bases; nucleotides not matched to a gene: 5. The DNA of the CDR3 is TGTGCCAGCAGTTACTCAAGGGACAGTCGCTATGGCTACACCTTC. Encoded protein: CASSYSRDSRYGYTF.

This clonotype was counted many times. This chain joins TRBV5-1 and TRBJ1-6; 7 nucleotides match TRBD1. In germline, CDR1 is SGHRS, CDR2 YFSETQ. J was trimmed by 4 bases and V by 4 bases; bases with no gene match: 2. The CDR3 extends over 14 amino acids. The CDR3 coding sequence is TGCGCCAGCAGCGAGGGACAGTATAATTCACCCCTCCACTTT. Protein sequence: CASSEGQYNSPLHF. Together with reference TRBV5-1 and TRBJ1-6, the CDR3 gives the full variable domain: KAGVTQTPRYLIKTRGQQVTLSCSPISGHRSVSWYQQTPGQGLQFLFEYFSETQRNKGNFPGRFSGRQFSNSRSEMNVSTLELGDSALYLCASSEGQYNSPLHFGNGTRLTVT.

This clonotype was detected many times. DNA of the CDR3: TGTGCCAGCAATAGGGTTAATGAAAAACTGTTTTTT. As protein: CASNRVNEKLFF. The genes are TRBV2 and TRBJ1-4; D ambiguous. Trimming removed 7 bases from V and 4 bases from J, with 7 bases in between. Germline V gene data show CDR1 as SNHLY and CDR2 as FYNNEI. The CDR3 covers 12 residues.

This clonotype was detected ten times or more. CDR3 sequence reads: CASSLGLSLQETQYF. As DNA, the CDR3 is TGTGCCAGCAGCCTGGGACTGTCACTTCAAGAGACCCAGTACTTC. The chain joins TRBV7-2 to TRBJ2-5, with a tentative D call TRBD2 (6 bases). There are 15 residues in the CDR3. Germline loops: CDR1 SGHTA, CDR2 FQGNSA. Trimming pared 5 bases from V and 2 bases from J, leaving 15 bases between.

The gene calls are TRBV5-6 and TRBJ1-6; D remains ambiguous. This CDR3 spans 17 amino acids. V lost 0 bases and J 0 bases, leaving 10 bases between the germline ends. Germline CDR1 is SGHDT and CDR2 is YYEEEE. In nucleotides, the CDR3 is TGTGCCAGCAGCTTGGCCGGCGTCAGCTCCTATAATTCACCCCTCCACTTT. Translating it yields CASSLAGVSSYNSPLHF.

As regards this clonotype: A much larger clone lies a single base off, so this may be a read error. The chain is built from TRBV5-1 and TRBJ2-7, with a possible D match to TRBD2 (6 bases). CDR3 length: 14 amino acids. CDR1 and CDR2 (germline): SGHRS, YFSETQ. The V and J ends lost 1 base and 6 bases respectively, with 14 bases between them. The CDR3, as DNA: TGCGCCAGCAGCTTGTACGCAGGAGGGTGCGAGCAGTACTTC. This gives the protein CASSLYAGGCEQYF.

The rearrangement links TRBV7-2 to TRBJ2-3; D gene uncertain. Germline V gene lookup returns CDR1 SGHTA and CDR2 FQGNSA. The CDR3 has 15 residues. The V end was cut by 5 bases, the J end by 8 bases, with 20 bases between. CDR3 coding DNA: TGTGCCAGCAGCGTCGGGTCCCCAACCTTAGGTACGCAGTATTTT. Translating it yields CASSVGSPTLGTQYF.

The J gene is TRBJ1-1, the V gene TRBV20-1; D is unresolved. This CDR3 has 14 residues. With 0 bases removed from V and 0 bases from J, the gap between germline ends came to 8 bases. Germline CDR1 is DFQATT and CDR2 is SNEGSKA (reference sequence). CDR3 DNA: TGCAGTGCTAGAGATCGGTGGGTGAACACTGAAGCTTTCTTT. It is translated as CSARDRWVNTEAFF.

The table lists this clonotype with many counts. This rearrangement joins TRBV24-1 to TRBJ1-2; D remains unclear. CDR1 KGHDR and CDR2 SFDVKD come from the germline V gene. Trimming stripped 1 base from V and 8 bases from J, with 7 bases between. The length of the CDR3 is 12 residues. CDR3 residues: CATSDFATGYTF. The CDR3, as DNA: TGTGCCACCAGTGATTTCGCCACGGGCTACACCTTC.

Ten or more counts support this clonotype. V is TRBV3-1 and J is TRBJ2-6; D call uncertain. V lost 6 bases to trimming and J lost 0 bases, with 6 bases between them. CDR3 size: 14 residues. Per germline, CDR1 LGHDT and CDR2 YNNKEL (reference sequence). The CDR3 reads CASSTSSGANVLTF. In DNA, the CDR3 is TGTGCCAGCAGTACCAGCTCTGGGGCCAACGTCCTGACTTTC.

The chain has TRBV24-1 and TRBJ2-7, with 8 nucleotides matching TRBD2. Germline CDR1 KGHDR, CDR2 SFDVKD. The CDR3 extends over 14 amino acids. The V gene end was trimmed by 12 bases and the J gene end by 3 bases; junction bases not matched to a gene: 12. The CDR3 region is CAPGKRGSGYEQYV. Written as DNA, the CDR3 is TGTGCCCCTGGGAAGCGGGGGTCCGGCTACGAGCAGTACGTC.

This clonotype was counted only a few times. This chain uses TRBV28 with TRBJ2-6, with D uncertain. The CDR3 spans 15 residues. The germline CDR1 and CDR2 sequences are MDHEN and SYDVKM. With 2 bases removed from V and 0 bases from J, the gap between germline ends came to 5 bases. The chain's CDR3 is CASSLVVSGANVLTF. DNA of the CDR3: TGTGCCAGCAGTTTAGTTGTCTCTGGGGCCAACGTCCTGACTTTC.

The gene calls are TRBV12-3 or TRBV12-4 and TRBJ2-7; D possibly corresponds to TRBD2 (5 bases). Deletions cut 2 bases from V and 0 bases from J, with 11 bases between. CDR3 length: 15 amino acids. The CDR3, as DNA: TGTGCCAGCAGTTTACGGCGGGCCAGCTCCTACGAGCAGTACTTC. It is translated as CASSLRRASSYEQYF.